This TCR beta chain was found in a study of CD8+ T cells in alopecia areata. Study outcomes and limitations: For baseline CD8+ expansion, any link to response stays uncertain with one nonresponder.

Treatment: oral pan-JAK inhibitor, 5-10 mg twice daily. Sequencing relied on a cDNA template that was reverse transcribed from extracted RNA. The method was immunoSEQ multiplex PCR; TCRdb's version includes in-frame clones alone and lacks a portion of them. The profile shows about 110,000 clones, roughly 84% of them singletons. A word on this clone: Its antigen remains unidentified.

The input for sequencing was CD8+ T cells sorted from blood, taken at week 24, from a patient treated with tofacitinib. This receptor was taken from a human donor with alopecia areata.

Here the CDR3 reads CASSRRRGVDPYNEQFF. CDR3 in DNA: TGTGCCAGCAGCCGGAGACGAGGGGTCGACCCCTACAATGAGCAGTTCTTC. The chain joins TRBV27 to TRBJ2-1, with D perhaps being TRBD1 or TRBD2 (5 bases each). Per the germline V gene, CDR1 is MNHEY and CDR2 is SMNVEV (reference sequence). The CDR3 is 17 residues long. With 6 bases removed from V and 2 bases from J, the gap between germline ends came to 20 bases.